This note documents a single T cell receptor (beta chain) sequence. Its target is unknown. These data are taken from a study of Ad26.COV2.S vaccination and SARS-CoV-2 variants. V lost 2 bases, J lost 11 bases, and 17 bases lay in between. The germline CDR1 and CDR2 sequences are MNHEY and SMNVEV (reference sequence). This CDR3 contains 14 residues. Repertoires were generated with immunoSEQ multiplex PCR, while TCRdb's copy carries only in-frame clones and drops some. Counted here are approximately 460,000 clones, approximately 90% occurring once; the ten biggest clones make up under 2%. Treatment described: 15 to 20 received Ad26.COV2.S at low or high dose, single or two shots; several received placebo; per-sample allocation not given. Specimens were obtained on day 63 following the first vaccine or placebo injection. Study observations and caveats: Participants given vaccine showed non-spike TCR breadth similar to that of placebo recipients.

The source was peripheral blood, collected in a trial of Ad26.COV2.S vaccine versus placebo. The origin of this receptor is a person between 18 and 65 years old who received the Ad26.COV2.S COVID-19 vaccine or a placebo. The chain links TRBV27 to TRBJ2-3; D remains ambiguous. CDR3 DNA sequence: TGTGCCAGCAGTTTAGTTAAGTCCCAGTCCAAGCAGTATTTT. Amino acid sequence: CASSLVKSQSKQYF.